What follows are 19 T cell receptor beta chains derived from one specimen sequenced in a study of STAT5B mutations in CD4+ large granular lymphocyte leukemia. The table came from immunoSEQ multiplex PCR; TCRdb's copy has only in-frame clones and leaves some out. This table holds approximately 30,000 clones, around 63% found once. The sample consisted of CD4+ T cells from blood buffy coats. Receptor source: a human donor in good health.

There are a few counts of this clone. This rearrangement joins TRBV6-1 to TRBJ2-5; 9 bases are a match to TRBD2. Trimming took 1 base from V and 4 from J; bases not matched to a gene: 10. The germline CDR1 and CDR2 sequences are MNHNS and SASEGT. This CDR3 contains 17 residues. The DNA for the CDR3 is TGTGCCAGCAGTGAAGGGCTAGCGGGGACCGGCTTAGAGACCCAGTACTTC. It specifies CASSEGLAGTGLETQYF.

The V gene is TRBV9, the J gene TRBJ1-2; D is undetermined. V was pared by 0 bases and J by 8 bases, with 14 bases between. CDR3 size: 14 residues. Per germline, CDR1 SGDLS and CDR2 YYNGEE. The CDR3 nucleotides read TGTGCCAGCAGCGTAGAGGCAGAGCCTTGGGGCTACACCTTC. This translates into CASSVEAEPWGYTF.

The chain uses TRBV6-5 and TRBJ2-2; 7 positions agree with TRBD2. V gave up 6 bases and J gave up 0 bases; unmatched junction bases: 4. Germline assignment: CDR1 MNHEY and CDR2 SVGAGI. The CDR3 runs to 15 residues. DNA for the CDR3: TGTGCCAGCAGAGCGGGGACGGCGAACACCGGGGAGCTGTTTTTT. Its translation: CASRAGTANTGELFF.

The CDR3 protein is CASSGRDSPNYGYTF. In nucleotides, the CDR3 is TGTGCCAGCAGCGGCCGGGACAGCCCTAACTATGGCTACACCTTC. The chain carries TRBV11-2 and TRBJ1-2; 7 bases match TRBD1. Germline trimming cut 5 bases from V and 0 bases from J; bases unmatched to any gene: 6. The germline gives CDR1 SGHAT, CDR2 FQNNGV. CDR3 length: 15 amino acids.

The chain employs TRBV2 and TRBJ2-2; 8 nucleotides match TRBD2. The germline V gene has CDR1 SNHLY and CDR2 FYNNEI. The length of the CDR3 is 13 residues. After removal of 8 bases from V and 4 bases from J, the junction contained 3 bases not matched to a gene. This CDR3 is CASGAGVTGELFF. DNA for the CDR3: TGTGCCAGCGGAGCGGGGGTCACCGGGGAGCTGTTTTTT. Full variable domain (remainder filled in from reference TRBV2 and TRBJ2-2): EPEVTQTPSHQVTQMGQEVILRCVPISNHLYFYWYRQILGQKVEFLVSFYNNEISEKSEIFDDQFSVERPDGSNFTLKIRSTKLEDSAMYFCASGAGVTGELFFGEGSRLTVL.

This clone has a handful of counts. The genes are TRBV10-3 and TRBJ1-3; possible D gene TRBD1, 5 bases. The V gene lost 9 bases and the J gene lost 0 bases, with 9 bases spanning the gap. CDR1 ENHRY and CDR2 SYGVKD come from the germline V gene. This CDR3 has 13 residues. In DNA, the CDR3 is TGTGCCATACAGGTTTACTCTGGAAACACCATATATTTT. It yields the protein CAIQVYSGNTIYF.

This clone has only one observation. This sequence joins TRBV2 and TRBJ2-5; D might be TRBD2 (7 bases). The CDR3 spans 14 residues. Between the trimmed V and J ends, which lost 7 bases and 4 bases, there was a span of 16 bases. CDR1 is SNHLY and CDR2 is FYNNEI in the germline V gene. CDR3 loop: CASKSGGAGETQYF. The CDR3 coding sequence is TGTGCCAGCAAGAGTGGGGGGGCAGGAGAGACCCAGTACTTC.

This clone was seen once. This chain uses TRBV11-3 with TRBJ2-2; 13 bases map to TRBD2. The CDR3 covers 15 residues. V gave up 5 bases and J gave up 6 bases; unmatched junction bases: 3. The germline gives CDR1 SGHNT, CDR2 YENEEA. In DNA form, the CDR3 reads TGTGCCAGCAGCAAGGGACTAGCGGGGCCCGGGGAGCTGTTTTTT. Its protein product is CASSKGLAGPGELFF.

This sequence joins TRBV7-8 and TRBJ2-7; D unclear. The CDR3 runs to 11 residues. The germline V gene has CDR1 SGHVS and CDR2 FQNEAQ. V was pared by 5 bases and J by 2 bases, with 4 bases between. CDR3 protein: CASSAAYEQYF. DNA for the CDR3: TGTGCCAGCAGCGCCGCCTACGAGCAGTACTTC.

The count of this clone is one. The CDR3 DNA is TGTGCCAGCAGCTTGGGACTTAGCTATGGCTACACCTTC. Its translation is CASSLGLSYGYTF. The chain links TRBV7-2 to TRBJ1-2, with TRBD1 as a possible D gene (5 bases). This CDR3 region has 13 residues. Trimming removed 3 bases at V and 4 bases at J, with 9 bases between. Germline V gene sequence: CDR1 SGHTA, CDR2 FQGNSA.

V and J are TRBV25-1 and TRBJ2-1; 9 positions agree with TRBD1. V lost 5 bases and J lost 4; bases outside the gene matches: 12. CDR3 length: 17 amino acids. Germline V gives CDR1 MGHDK, CDR2 SYGVNS. The CDR3 coding sequence is TGTGCCAGCAGTCCACCTTGGGACAGGGCAACTTACAATGAGCAGTTCTTC. Its protein product is CASSPPWDRATYNEQFF. Using reference TRBV25-1 and TRBJ2-1 for the parts outside the CDR3, the full variable domain is EADIYQTPRYLVIGTGKKITLECSQTMGHDKMYWYQQDPGMELHLIHYSYGVNSTEKGDLSSESTVSRIRTEHFPLTLESARPSHTSQYLCASSPPWDRATYNEQFFGPGTRLTVL.

The chain employs TRBV11-2 and TRBJ2-5, with TRBD2 matching over 7 bases. V shed 6 bases, J shed 0 bases, and the junction held 7 bases outside the gene matches. The CDR3 contains 15 residues. Germline V lookup: CDR1 SGHAT, CDR2 FQNNGV. The CDR3 here is CASRAGLTYQETQYF. The CDR3 DNA follows: TGTGCCAGCAGAGCGGGACTGACGTACCAAGAGACCCAGTACTTC.

In this sample, this clone turned up a few times. The chain employs TRBV18 and TRBJ1-1, with 7 bases aligning to TRBD1. Germline V gene data show CDR1 as KGHSH and CDR2 as LQKENI. This CDR3 comprises 16 residues. The V and J ends lost 3 bases and 1 base, in that order; junction bases with no gene match: 8. CDR3 residues: CASSPRQGPRNTEAFF. CDR3 in DNA: TGTGCCAGCTCACCGAGACAGGGTCCGAGGAACACTGAAGCTTTCTTT. Combining the CDR3 with reference TRBV18 and TRBJ1-1 gives the whole variable domain NAGVMQNPRHLVRRRGQEARLRCSPMKGHSHVYWYRQLPEEGLKFMVYLQKENIIDESGMPKERFSAEFPKEGPSILRIQQVVRGDSAAYFCASSPRQGPRNTEAFFGQGTRLTVV.

There are a few counts of this clone. The chain combines TRBV13 with TRBJ2-2; unclear D gene. Deletions cut 0 bases from V and 4 bases from J, with 12 bases between. Per germline, CDR1 PRHDT and CDR2 FYEKMQ (reference sequence). The CDR3 has 16 amino acids. Written as DNA, the CDR3 is TGTGCCAGCAGCTTAGGAGGCGGCCCGAGCACCGGGGAGCTGTTTTTT. The encoded protein is CASSLGGGPSTGELFF. Together with reference TRBV13 and TRBJ2-2, the CDR3 gives the full variable domain: AAGVIQSPRHLIKEKRETATLKCYPIPRHDTVYWYQQGPGQDPQFLISFYEKMQSDKGSIPDRFSAQQFSDYHSELNMSSLELGDSALYFCASSLGGGPSTGELFFGEGSRLTVL.

Only a few counts were recorded for this clone. The genes are TRBV2 and TRBJ1-4; D is undetermined. Germline values: CDR1 SNHLY, CDR2 FYNNEI. This CDR3 region has 14 residues. Deletions cut 4 bases from V and 8 bases from J, with 14 bases between. CDR3 coding DNA: TGTGCCAGCAGTGGGGAAAGGAATGGGGAAAAACTGTTTTTT. Translating gives CASSGERNGEKLFF.

The chain joins TRBV18 to TRBJ2-7; D is unclear. This CDR3 has 12 residues. Trimming cost V 4 bases and J 1 base, with 5 bases left between them. From germline, CDR1 is KGHSH and CDR2 LQKENI. The CDR3 loop reads CASSQGSYEQYF. DNA of the CDR3: TGTGCCAGCTCACAGGGATCCTACGAGCAGTACTTC.

V gene TRBV11-2 combines with J gene TRBJ2-5, with 7 bases that match TRBD2. There are 14 residues in the CDR3. Unmatched junction bases numbered 5, after V lost 6 bases and J lost 1 base. Germline CDR1 is SGHAT and CDR2 is FQNNGV. Here the CDR3 DNA reads TGTGCCAGCAGTACCGGACTAGTCCAAGAGACCCAGTACTTC. Its translation: CASSTGLVQETQYF. The full variable domain, in which reference TRBV11-2 and TRBJ2-5 provide the parts outside the CDR3, is EAGVAQSPRYKIIEKRQSVAFWCNPISGHATLYWYQQILGQGPKLLIQFQNNGVVDDSQLPKDRFSAERLKGVDSTLKIQPAKLEDSAVYLCASSTGLVQETQYFGPGTRLLVL.

This rearrangement joins TRBV5-1 to TRBJ2-5; D possibly uses TRBD1 or TRBD2 (6 bases each). Germline loops: CDR1 SGHRS, CDR2 YFSETQ. The CDR3 extends over 15 amino acids. V lost 0 bases and J lost 0, with 9 bases in between. The CDR3 DNA sequence: TGCGCCAGCAGCTTGGGGGGGGCGAACCAAGAGACCCAGTACTTC. Residues: CASSLGGANQETQYF.

The chain links TRBV29-1 to TRBJ1-6; no firm D call. Germline CDR1 reads SQVTM; CDR2 reads ANQGSEA. Trimming pared 4 bases from V and 10 bases from J, leaving 8 bases between. The CDR3 has 11 residues. The CDR3 DNA is TGCAGCGTTGGCAGCGACTCACCCCTCCACTTT. This sequence encodes CSVGSDSPLHF.